Here is one T cell receptor beta chain with its context. What it binds is unknown. The sample comes from a study of CXCR3-negative and CXCR3-positive naive CD8 T cells. General observations from the study: A higher hydrophobicity marked the TRB CDR3s of CXCR3-positive naive cells versus CXCR3-negative naive cells. Diversity ran similarly high across both naive subsets but far lower in memory CD8+ cells. After cryopreservation, CXCR3 expression dropped partially; most assays used fresh PBMCs.

The CDR3 runs to 15 residues. Germline V gene data show CDR1 as SSHAT and CDR2 as FNYEAQ (reference sequence). UMI-tagged TRB cDNA libraries were built via 5' RACE. TCRdb reprocessed the 5' RACE reads; each CDR3 protein has one entry and no DNA is given. The sample totals under 150,000 distinct CDR3 sequences; its top ten clones hold roughly 0.28%. The chain uses TRBV7-7 and TRBJ2-5; TCRdb's D gene call, TRBD1, goes unchecked for lack of DNA. The sequenced sample was naive CXCR3+ CD8+ T cells from blood. As for subset: CD45RO-CCR7+CD27+CD95- naive CD8+ T cells expressing CXCR3 (TNR3+). The TCR comes from a human donor in good health. Some clones in this sample may be carry-over from other donors' samples. The CDR3 region is CASSLAGGAQETQYF.